Listed below are T cell receptor beta chains from one sample, sequenced in a study of PD-1 blockade in classical Hodgkin lymphoma. Here immunoSEQ multiplex PCR was the method, and the copy in TCRdb shows in-frame clones only, minus some. The sample yields some 100,000 clones, roughly 92% seen once. The sample in question was peripheral blood mononuclear cells (PBMCs), obtained at baseline. These receptors came from a human donor with classical Hodgkin lymphoma. CDR3s include the opening cysteine and the closing phenylalanine or tryptophan. The order of the fields is clone size, J gene, D gene, V gene, CDR3 protein, CDR3 DNA. The D gene is left open where the match is weak. Size is stated for part of the rows, as once, few or many counts, or as a class when the clone is expanded.

size: .
J: TRBJ2-5
D: .
V: TRBV7-7
CDR3: CARTGWETQYF
DNA: TGTGCCAGAACCGGGTGGGAGACCCAGTACTTC

size: .
J: TRBJ2-5
D: TRBD2
V: TRBV6-5
CDR3: CASRGLGVMETQYF
DNA: TGTGCCAGCAGGGGACTAGGAGTCATGGAGACCCAGTACTTC

size: .
J: TRBJ1-1
D: .
V: TRBV14
CDR3: CASSPGRGSDEAFF
DNA: TGTGCCAGCAGCCCCGGACGAGGTTCTGATGAAGCTTTCTTT

size: .
J: TRBJ2-1
D: .
V: TRBV5-1
CDR3: CASSSRRQGLGYNEQFF
DNA: TGCGCCAGCAGCTCCCGGCGGCAGGGCCTAGGGTACAATGAGCAGTTCTTC

size: .
J: TRBJ2-5
D: .
V: TRBV6-5
CDR3: CASSYSEGWETQYF
DNA: TGTGCCAGCAGTTACTCTGAAGGCTGGGAGACCCAGTACTTC

size: .
J: TRBJ2-1
D: TRBD2
V: TRBV28
CDR3: CASSLGLAVSEQFF
DNA: TGTGCCAGCAGTTTGGGACTAGCGGTTTCTGAGCAGTTCTTC

size: .
J: TRBJ1-2
D: .
V: TRBV10-2
CDR3: CASSEKDRGYGYTF
DNA: TGCGCCAGCAGTGAAAAGGACCGGGGGTATGGCTACACCTTC

size: .
J: TRBJ2-6
D: TRBD1
V: TRBV19
CDR3: CASSASRGLGSGANVLTF
DNA: TGTGCCAGTAGTGCCTCCAGGGGGTTGGGTTCTGGGGCCAACGTCCTGACTTTC

size: .
J: TRBJ1-1
D: TRBD1
V: TRBV19
CDR3: CASSPGTGGAWVFTEAFF
DNA: TGTGCCAGTAGTCCCGGCACAGGGGGCGCATGGGTGTTCACTGAAGCTTTCTTT

size: .
J: TRBJ2-7
D: .
V: TRBV5-6
CDR3: CASSRPRGARDEQYF
DNA: TGTGCCAGCAGCAGACCCAGGGGCGCCCGGGACGAGCAGTACTTC

size: .
J: TRBJ2-7
D: TRBD2
V: TRBV27
CDR3: CASSPGLAGGRFDEQYF
DNA: TGTGCCAGCAGCCCAGGTCTAGCGGGAGGGCGGTTCGATGAGCAGTACTTC

size: .
J: TRBJ1-2
D: .
V: TRBV21-1
CDR3: CASSKPRDGYTF
DNA: TGTGCCAGCAGCAAGCCTCGCGATGGCTACACCTTC

size: .
J: TRBJ2-1
D: .
V: TRBV7-6
CDR3: CASSLQYNEQFF
DNA: TGTGCCAGCAGCTTACAGTACAATGAGCAGTTCTTC

size: .
J: TRBJ1-5
D: .
V: TRBV18
CDR3: CASSPQDGLIQPQHF
DNA: TGTGCCAGCTCACCACAGGACGGCCTCATACAGCCCCAGCATTTT

size: .
J: TRBJ2-1
D: TRBD2
V: TRBV27
CDR3: CASSQGLAEYNEQFF
DNA: TGTGCCAGCAGCCAGGGACTAGCAGAGTACAATGAGCAGTTCTTC

size: .
J: TRBJ2-7
D: .
V: TRBV27
CDR3: CASNRAPYEQYF
DNA: TGTGCCAGCAACAGGGCTCCCTACGAGCAGTACTTC

size: .
J: TRBJ2-1
D: TRBD2
V: TRBV7-9
CDR3: CASSPELGLAGGQYNEQFF
DNA: TGTGCCAGCAGCCCGGAGCTAGGACTAGCGGGAGGACAGTACAATGAGCAGTTCTTC

size: .
J: TRBJ1-2
D: .
V: TRBV6-1
CDR3: CASSEGGVYNYGYTF
DNA: TGTGCCAGCAGTGAAGGAGGGGTCTATAACTATGGCTACACCTTC

size: once
J: TRBJ2-5
D: .
V: TRBV11-3
CDR3: CASSLEGISGETQYF
DNA: TGTGCCAGCAGCTTAGAGGGGATTAGCGGAGAGACCCAGTACTTC

size: .
J: TRBJ2-7
D: .
V: TRBV5-4
CDR3: CASTLGRGSAPYEQYF
DNA: TGTGCCAGCACCCTTGGACGGGGAAGCGCTCCCTACGAGCAGTACTTC

size: .
J: TRBJ2-2
D: TRBD2
V: TRBV9
CDR3: CASSVEWEGNTGELFF
DNA: TGTGCCAGCAGCGTAGAGTGGGAGGGGAACACCGGGGAGCTGTTTTTT

size: few
J: TRBJ1-2
D: .
V: TRBV10-3
CDR3: CAIMQGGFDGYTF
DNA: TGTGCCATCATGCAGGGCGGGTTCGATGGCTACACCTTC

size: .
J: TRBJ1-1
D: .
V: TRBV30
CDR3: CAWSVQVVNTEAFF
DNA: TGTGCCTGGAGTGTACAAGTAGTGAACACTGAAGCTTTCTTT

size: .
J: TRBJ1-2
D: .
V: TRBV4-1
CDR3: CASSGSTGYGYTF
DNA: TGCGCCAGCAGCGGTAGCACAGGGTATGGCTACACCTTC

size: .
J: TRBJ2-7
D: .
V: TRBV12-5
CDR3: CASGSGKLSYEQYF
DNA: TGTGCTAGTGGTTCAGGCAAGCTCAGCTACGAGCAGTACTTC

size: .
J: TRBJ2-2
D: .
V: TRBV29-1
CDR3: CSVRGFSGELFF
DNA: TGCAGCGTTAGAGGTTTTTCCGGGGAGCTGTTTTTT

size: .
J: TRBJ1-2
D: .
V: TRBV28
CDR3: CASGRTEGYTF
DNA: TGTGCCAGCGGACGAACGGAGGGCTACACCTTC

size: .
J: TRBJ1-5
D: .
V: TRBV7-9
CDR3: CASSSIYSNQPQHF
DNA: TGTGCCAGCAGCTCCATTTATAGCAATCAGCCCCAGCATTTT

size: .
J: TRBJ2-2
D: TRBD2
V: TRBV7-2
CDR3: CASSSPLAGQRSGELFF
DNA: TGTGCCAGCAGCTCCCCTCTAGCGGGACAGAGGTCCGGGGAGCTGTTTTTT

size: .
J: TRBJ2-7
D: .
V: TRBV18
CDR3: CASSSSRYEQYF
DNA: TGTGCCAGCTCATCTAGCAGGTACGAGCAGTACTTC

size: .
J: TRBJ1-4
D: .
V: TRBV28
CDR3: CASSRGGREEKLFF
DNA: TGTGCCAGCAGTAGGGGGGGGCGAGAGGAAAAACTGTTTTTT

size: .
J: TRBJ2-7
D: TRBD1
V: TRBV28
CDR3: CASSWTGTGFYEQYF
DNA: TGTGCCAGCAGTTGGACCGGGACAGGGTTTTACGAGCAGTACTTC

size: .
J: TRBJ2-7
D: TRBD1
V: TRBV19
CDR3: CASSIPGQPLWEQYF
DNA: TGTGCCAGTAGTATTCCGGGACAGCCTCTGTGGGAGCAGTACTTC

size: .
J: TRBJ1-3
D: .
V: TRBV5-1
CDR3: CASSTQGFRSGNTIYF
DNA: TGCGCCAGCAGTACCCAGGGGTTCAGGTCTGGAAACACCATATATTTT

size: .
J: TRBJ2-7
D: TRBD1
V: TRBV18
CDR3: CASSPAGQGSLEQYF
DNA: TGTGCCAGCTCACCAGCGGGACAGGGTAGTCTCGAGCAGTACTTC

size: .
J: TRBJ2-1
D: TRBD2
V: TRBV19
CDR3: CASSITGTSVYNEQFF
DNA: TGTGCCAGTAGTATTACGGGGACTAGCGTCTACAATGAGCAGTTCTTC